These 24 T cell receptor beta chains were all obtained from the same sample, sequenced in a study of monozygotic twins with inflammatory bowel disease. From its re-call of the 5' RACE reads, TCRdb lists each CDR3 protein once, without DNA. The sample data list 200,000 to 250,000 distinct CDR3 sequences. The sample comprised blood. All receptors come from a human donor with ulcerative colitis or Crohn's disease, or a healthy co-twin of an affected twin (not recorded which).

This sequence joins TRBV5-1 and TRBJ1-2. Germline lookup yields CDR1 SGHRS and CDR2 YFSETQ. The CDR3 length is 13 residues. CDR3: CASSSQARQGYTF.

V usage is TRBV5-1 and J usage is TRBJ2-7; TCRdb outputs TRBD1, but without DNA this stays unchecked. This CDR3 has 13 residues. Germline CDR1 SGHRS, CDR2 YFSETQ. This CDR3 is CASSESRDYEQYF.

This chain joins TRBV7-2 and TRBJ2-7; TCRdb outputs TRBD1, but without DNA this stays unchecked. CDR1 and CDR2 (germline): SGHTA, FQGNSA. This CDR3 comprises 14 residues. The CDR3 reads CASSLRGPGHEQYF.

The genes are TRBV29-1 and TRBJ2-7; TCRdb's D call of TRBD1 is untestable without DNA. This CDR3 region has 12 residues. Germline V gene sequence: CDR1 SQVTM, CDR2 ANQGSEA. This chain's CDR3 is CSVERGGYEQYF.

This chain connects TRBV3-1 to TRBJ2-4; TCRdb calls TRBD2, which cannot be checked without DNA. This CDR3 region has 17 residues. The germline V gene has CDR1 LGHDT and CDR2 YNNKEL (reference sequence). Here the CDR3 reads CASSHTSGRSRGNIQYF. Using reference TRBV3-1 and TRBJ2-4 for the parts outside the CDR3, the full variable domain is DTAVSQTPKYLVTQMGNDKSIKCEQNLGHDTMYWYKQDSKKFLKIMFSYNNKELIINETVPNRFSPKSPDKAHLNLHINSLELGDSAVYFCASSHTSGRSRGNIQYFGAGTRLSVL.

The rearrangement joins TRBV30 to TRBJ1-2; there is no DNA to check the TCRdb D call of TRBD1. The CDR3 totals 13 residues. The germline gives CDR1 GTSNPN, CDR2 SVGIG (reference sequence). CDR3 region: CAWRIGGAGGYTF.

The J gene is TRBJ1-6, the V gene TRBV14. Per the germline V gene, CDR1 is SGHDN and CDR2 is FVKESK. CDR3 length: 14 amino acids. This CDR3 reads CASSQLSLGSPLHF.

The chain is built from TRBV6-1 and TRBJ2-7; TCRdb lists TRBD2, though no DNA is available to test this call. The V gene's germline CDR1 is MNHNS and CDR2 SASEGT. The CDR3 extends over 14 amino acids. The CDR3 loop reads CASSVTGVGYEQYF.

This chain links TRBV18 with TRBJ1-1; checking the TCRdb D call of TRBD1 is not possible without DNA. CDR1 KGHSH and CDR2 LQKENI come from the germline V gene. The CDR3 totals 13 residues. CDR3 sequence reads: CASSTALNTEAFF. Full variable domain (rest looked up from reference TRBV18 and TRBJ1-1): NAGVMQNPRHLVRRRGQEARLRCSPMKGHSHVYWYRQLPEEGLKFMVYLQKENIIDESGMPKERFSAEFPKEGPSILRIQQVVRGDSAAYFCASSTALNTEAFFGQGTRLTVV.

This chain connects TRBV6-1 to TRBJ2-2; TCRdb calls TRBD1, which cannot be checked without DNA. CDR1 is MNHNS, CDR2 SASEGT, per germline. The CDR3 runs 16 residues. CDR3: CASSPRDTLLPGELFF.

J is TRBJ2-6 and V is TRBV5-1. This CDR3 spans 15 amino acids. CDR1 SGHRS and CDR2 YFSETQ come from the germline V gene. The CDR3 reads CASSLDRVGANVLTF. Drawing the rest from reference TRBV5-1 and TRBJ2-6, the complete variable domain is KAGVTQTPRYLIKTRGQQVTLSCSPISGHRSVSWYQQTPGQGLQFLFEYFSETQRNKGNFPGRFSGRQFSNSRSEMNVSTLELGDSALYLCASSLDRVGANVLTFGAGSRLTVL.

The rearrangement joins TRBV20-1 to TRBJ2-2. There are 12 residues in the CDR3. Per germline, CDR1 DFQATT and CDR2 SNEGSKA (reference sequence). CDR3 sequence: CSATLNTGELFF.

The chain links TRBV10-3 to TRBJ2-1; TCRdb proposes TRBD2, but this gene call is untestable without DNA. CDR3 length equals 14 residues. Germline V gene sequence: CDR1 ENHRY, CDR2 SYGVKD. Here the CDR3 reads CAIKGTSTTGEQFF.

The genes are TRBV20-1 and TRBJ1-6; TCRdb indicates TRBD1, and absent DNA this call remains unverified. This CDR3 is 12 amino acids long. Germline V gene sequence: CDR1 DFQATT, CDR2 SNEGSKA (reference sequence). The CDR3 loop reads CSARGRNQPLHF.

The genes are TRBV5-1 and TRBJ2-1; TCRdb picks TRBD1, but there is no DNA to check that call. Germline assignment: CDR1 SGHRS and CDR2 YFSETQ. The CDR3 consists of 16 residues. The CDR3 spells CASSLGPGLVYNEQFF.

This sequence joins TRBV20-1 and TRBJ2-7; with no DNA, the TCRdb D assignment of TRBD2 cannot be verified. The germline CDR1 and CDR2 sequences are DFQATT and SNEGSKA (reference sequence). The CDR3 is 12 amino acids. CDR3: CSARDLRYEQYF.

The genes are TRBV10-3 and TRBJ2-7; TCRdb selects TRBD1, and the lack of DNA leaves this call unchecked. The CDR3 runs 16 residues. In germline, CDR1 is ENHRY, CDR2 SYGVKD. The CDR3 here is CAISESGGTGGYEQYF.

CDR3 residues: CASSSDRDRETQYF. The chain recombines TRBV27 with TRBJ2-5; the TCRdb D gene call, TRBD1, has no DNA to confirm it. This CDR3 is built from 14 residues. Germline CDR1 and CDR2: MNHEY and SMNVEV (reference sequence).

The J gene is TRBJ1-5, the V gene TRBV7-2; the D call from TCRdb, TRBD1, cannot be confirmed without DNA. The V gene's germline CDR1 is SGHTA and CDR2 FQGNSA. The CDR3 is 16 residues long. CDR3 sequence: CASSLSGLPGNQPQHF.

J is TRBJ2-4 and V is TRBV14; the D call of TRBD2 rests on TCRdb alone, since no DNA is present to check it. This CDR3 is 15 amino acids long. The germline gives CDR1 SGHDN, CDR2 FVKESK. The CDR3 loop is CASSQGKGGRNIQYF.

The chain is built from TRBV12-3 or TRBV12-4 and TRBJ2-5. This CDR3 is built from 16 residues. The CDR3 is CASSFAVGSYQETQYF.

The V and J genes are TRBV11-2 and TRBJ2-7; TCRdb's assignment of TRBD2 cannot be checked, as there is no DNA. Germline CDR1 and CDR2: SGHAT and FQNNGV. The CDR3 sequence is 15 residues long. This CDR3 is CASSHSSPGLYEQYF.

This chain connects TRBV7-8 to TRBJ2-3; the D call of TRBD1 rests on TCRdb alone, since no DNA is present to check it. The CDR3 has 16 residues. Germline V CDR1 and CDR2: SGHVS, FQNEAQ. CDR3 sequence reads: CASSLVGGPFTDTQYF.

The rearrangement uses TRBV12-3 or TRBV12-4 and TRBJ1-5; the D call from TCRdb, TRBD1, cannot be confirmed without DNA. There are 13 residues in the CDR3. CDR3: CASTGDRSQPQHF.